This T cell receptor beta chain was identified during a study of cytomegalovirus exposure and HLA in healthy donors. About the research overall: Within the Caucasian-associated ancestry cluster were 81% of the roughly 400 genotyped donors. Whole-study findings and limits: A classifier reportedly called cytomegalovirus status with high sensitivity and specificity. Around 18,000 TCR beta sequences were associated with HLA alleles at 0.05 false discovery rate in a later analysis.

Between the trimmed V and J ends, which lost 0 bases and 3 bases, there was a span of 9 bases. The CDR3 is 14 residues long. Germline values: CDR1 SGDLS, CDR2 YYNGEE. It was with 60 Vbeta and 13 Jbeta primers that the PCR ran. In the original workflow: About 10 million shared chains were among around 78 million unique TCR beta chains counted in a later analysis. This table comes from immunoSEQ multiplex PCR, and its TCRdb copy is limited to in-frame clones, with some not included. V, J and clone size reflect that table, while D and trimming were determined from the DNA. Of 150,000 to 200,000 clones listed, 70% to 90% are singletons. A word on this clone: Its antigen is as yet unknown.

This rearrangement joins TRBV9 to TRBJ1-1; no clear D. Input material: PBMCs. The receptor's source is a man younger than 40 in good health and CMV-seropositive. CDR3 in DNA: TGTGCCAGCAGCGTAGTGCAGGAAGACACTGAAGCTTTCTTT. This gives the protein CASSVVQEDTEAFF.